This TCR beta chain was identified during a study of metastatic and nonmetastatic thyroid tumors. About the study: Patients with malignant and benign thyroid disease provided blood and tumor or nodule tissue, whose repertoires were compared.

Patients were all untreated before their thyroid surgery. The CDR3 covers 18 residues. The germline CDR1 and CDR2 sequences are MNHEY and SMNVEV (reference sequence). Trimming took 6 bases from V and 0 from J, leaving 18 bases between them. By share, this clone counts as large. In the study's own analysis: A papillary thyroid cancer distant-metastasis classifier was built from CDR3 differences across clinicopathological groups. TCRdb re-processed the PCR reads through MiXCR. Here the V and J calls rest on TCRdb's processing, not on the authors' analysis. The table lists about 6,600 clones, around a third of them singletons.

This chain joins TRBV27 and TRBJ1-6; D call uncertain. This sequence originates from a female donor with papillary thyroid cancer or a benign thyroid nodule (not recorded which). Some clones in this sample may be carry-over from other donors' samples. The sample was adjacent normal tissue. CDR3 amino acids: CASRPSESFSSYNSPLHF. CDR3 in DNA: TGTGCCAGCAGACCCTCAGAGAGCTTCTCCTCCTATAATTCACCCCTCCACTTT.